Given below is one TCR beta chain in context. CDR3 size: 16 residues. V was shortened by 0 bases and J by 5 bases, with 17 bases between the two germline ends. Germline assignment: CDR1 DFQATT and CDR2 SNEGSKA (reference sequence). TCRdb passed the 5' RACE reads through MiXCR, listing each CDR3 protein once. The table has about 47,000 distinct CDR3 sequences, 25% to 30% seen once. Sequencing was done on a sample of naive CD4+ T cells sorted from blood. Sample subset: naive CD4+ T cells, CD4+CD45RA+CD25-. The chain has TRBV20-1 and TRBJ1-5; the D gene is possibly TRBD1 (5 bases). This clonotype originated in a female donor with breast cancer. CDR3 DNA: TGCAGTGCTAGAGATCGGATTGGGGGGTTCGATCAGCCCCAGCATTTT. Its translation: CSARDRIGGFDQPQHF.